These 21 T cell receptor beta chains were sequenced from one sample in a study of blood T cells in healthy people across ages. Primed by a sample-barcoded 5' primer and a J-beta primer mix, a second PCR proceeded for about 7 to 11 cycles. TCRdb fed the 5' RACE reads into MiXCR, producing one record per CDR3 protein. Among 700,000 or so distinct CDR3 sequences, 20% to 25% were seen once, and the ten largest hold roughly a fifth. Sequencing input: blood. The receptors originated from a man aged 65-85 years in good health.

This chain links TRBV9 with TRBJ2-5, with TRBD1 matching 7 bases. The germline V gene has CDR1 SGDLS and CDR2 YYNGEE. The CDR3 length is 15 residues. The J segment lost 5 bases and the V segment lost 3 bases, leaving 10 bases of the junction unmatched. The chain's CDR3 is CASSALTGQEETQYF. CDR3 in DNA: TGTGCCAGCAGCGCGTTGACAGGGCAGGAGGAGACCCAGTACTTC.

There are a few counts of this clonotype. The chain is built from TRBV9 and TRBJ1-1, with D perhaps TRBD1 (5 bases). Per germline, CDR1 SGDLS and CDR2 YYNGEE. The germline V and J ends were trimmed by 3 bases and 4 bases, with 10 bases remaining between them. This CDR3 is 13 amino acids long. The CDR3: CASSAVTGTEAFF. The CDR3 DNA sequence: TGTGCCAGCAGCGCCGTAACAGGCACTGAAGCTTTCTTT. Based on the CDR3 plus reference TRBV9 and TRBJ1-1, the full variable domain is DSGVTQTPKHLITATGQRVTLRCSPRSGDLSVYWYQQSLDQGLQFLIQYYNGEERAKGNILERFSAQQFPDLHSELNLSSLELGDSALYFCASSAVTGTEAFFGQGTRLTVV.

The J gene is TRBJ2-2, the V gene TRBV24-1, with D tentatively TRBD1 (5 bases). Germline V lookup: CDR1 KGHDR, CDR2 SFDVKD. The CDR3 totals 15 residues. V dropped 4 bases and J dropped 4 bases, with 12 bases sitting between them. CDR3 amino acids: CATSDPGHPTGELFF. The CDR3 nucleotides read TGTGCCACCAGTGACCCCGGACACCCCACCGGGGAGCTGTTTTTT.

V usage is TRBV14 and J usage is TRBJ2-7; D perhaps matches TRBD2 (6 bases). In germline, CDR1 is SGHDN, CDR2 FVKESK. Between the trimmed V and J ends, which lost 4 bases and 0 bases, there was a span of 16 bases. This CDR3 is built from 16 residues. CDR3 DNA: TGTGCCAGCAGCCCCTATTGGGGGGATAGCTCCTACGAGCAGTACTTC. Encoded protein: CASSPYWGDSSYEQYF.

This rearrangement joins TRBV20-1 to TRBJ2-3; 11 bases match TRBD2. Germline V gene sequence: CDR1 DFQATT, CDR2 SNEGSKA (reference sequence). The J segment lost 3 bases and the V segment lost 0 bases, leaving 2 bases of the junction unmatched. CDR3 length: 15 residues. This chain's CDR3 is CSARDTSGGTDTQYF. CDR3 sequence (DNA): TGCAGTGCTAGAGATACTAGCGGGGGTACAGATACGCAGTATTTT.

Notes on this clonotype: A read error may account for a junction end that differs from germline. This rearrangement joins TRBV2 to TRBJ2-6; TRBD1 matches at 11 bases. Per germline, CDR1 SNHLY and CDR2 FYNNEI. The length of the CDR3 is 17 residues. The DNA for the CDR3 is TGTGCCAGCAGTCGGGACAGGGGGTTATCTGGGGCCAACGTCCCGACTTTC. Translation: CASSRDRGLSGANVPTF. The entire variable domain, with the rest obtained from reference TRBV2 and TRBJ2-6, is as follows: EPEVTQTPSHQVTQMGQEVILRCVPISNHLYFYWYRQILGQKVEFLVSFYNNEISEKSEIFDDQFSVERPDGSNFTLKIRSTKLEDSAMYFCASSRDRGLSGANVPTFGAGSRLTVL.

CDR3 bases: TGTGCCAGTAGTATCCGACAGGGGACTACCTACGAGCAGTACTTC. This sequence encodes CASSIRQGTTYEQYF. This rearrangement joins TRBV19 to TRBJ2-7; D is perhaps TRBD1 (8 bases). V shed 3 bases and J shed 2 bases, with 14 bases lying between them. This CDR3 has 15 amino acids. Germline CDR1 reads LNHDA; CDR2 reads SQIVND (reference sequence).

This clonotype was detected many times. The chain uses TRBV5-1 and TRBJ2-5; 7 bases map to TRBD1. Germline CDR1 and CDR2: SGHRS and YFSETQ. V was clipped by 3 bases and J by 5 bases; unmatched bases: 7. The CDR3 covers 14 residues. The CDR3 DNA reads TGCGCCAGCAGCTCCCGACAGGGTGGGGAGACCCAGTACTTC. It specifies CASSSRQGGETQYF.

V gene TRBV11-2 combines with J gene TRBJ2-7, with D maybe TRBD2 (5 bases). CDR1 SGHAT and CDR2 FQNNGV come from the germline V gene. The CDR3 consists of 15 residues. V was cut by 1 base and J by 6 bases, with 16 bases left in between. The CDR3 loop reads CASSLVAGLVIEQYV. The CDR3 DNA is TGTGCCAGCAGCTTAGTGGCGGGCCTAGTTATCGAGCAGTACGTC.

The chain carries TRBV20-1 and TRBJ2-6; D is possibly TRBD1 (6 bases). CDR1 is DFQATT, CDR2 SNEGSKA, per germline (reference sequence). CDR3 length: 16 amino acids. Trimming left V 4 bases short and J 0 bases short, with 13 bases between. In nucleotides, the CDR3 is TGCAGTGCTAACGTACAGGGAATCTCTGGGGCCAACGTCCTGACTTTC. Its protein product is CSANVQGISGANVLTF.

The chain couples TRBV19 to TRBJ2-5; TRBD2 might be the D (5 bases). The end of the DNA aligns better with TRBJ2-1, so the J call may be wrong. CDR3 length: 14 residues. Germline V gene lookup returns CDR1 LNHDA and CDR2 SQIVND (reference sequence). CDR3: CASSILGEYNEQFF. CDR3 sequence (DNA): TGTGCCAGTAGTATCTTGGGAGAGTACAATGAGCAGTTCTTC.

The rearrangement links TRBV19 to TRBJ2-3, with TRBD2 matching 11 bases. The CDR3 consists of 16 residues. CDR1 LNHDA and CDR2 SQIVND come from the germline V gene (reference sequence). J lost 5 bases, V lost 3 bases, and 7 bases had no gene match. CDR3 residues: CASSIGSGTSGDTQYF. CDR3 nucleotides: TGTGCCAGTAGTATTGGGTCGGGGACTAGCGGAGATACGCAGTATTTT.

The chain recombines TRBV3-1 with TRBJ1-4, with D possibly being TRBD1 (5 bases). V was clipped by 2 bases and J by 8 bases, with 15 bases between them. From germline, CDR1 is LGHDT and CDR2 YNNKEL (reference sequence). CDR3 length: 15 amino acids. For the CDR3, the DNA is TGTGCCAGCAGCCAAACAGGAGGCGAGGGAGAAAAACTGTTTTTT. Amino acids: CASSQTGGEGEKLFF.

This clonotype was observed many times. The chain is built from TRBV5-1 and TRBJ2-1, with D possibly matching TRBD2 (6 bases). Per the germline V gene, CDR1 is SGHRS and CDR2 is YFSETQ. Trimming took off 0 bases at V and 7 bases at J, with 11 bases between the two ends. The CDR3 is 14 residues long. The CDR3, as DNA: TGCGCCAGCAGCTTGGATCTTGGGAGGAATGAGCAGTTCTTC. Amino acids: CASSLDLGRNEQFF. Complete variable domain (other parts from reference TRBV5-1 and TRBJ2-1): KAGVTQTPRYLIKTRGQQVTLSCSPISGHRSVSWYQQTPGQGLQFLFEYFSETQRNKGNFPGRFSGRQFSNSRSEMNVSTLELGDSALYLCASSLDLGRNEQFFGPGTRLTVL.

The chain uses TRBV28 and TRBJ1-5, with TRBD1 identical over 7 bases. This CDR3 is built from 14 residues. In germline, CDR1 is MDHEN, CDR2 SYDVKM. CDR3 residues: CASFRGGAGQPQHF. CDR3 coding DNA: TGTGCGAGCTTTCGAGGGGGCGCAGGTCAGCCCCAGCATTTT. Full variable domain (remainder filled in from reference TRBV28 and TRBJ1-5): DVKVTQSSRYLVKRTGEKVFLECVQDMDHENMFWYRQDPGLGLRLIYFSYDVKMKEKGDIPEGYSVSREKKERFSLILESASTNQTSMYLCASFRGGAGQPQHFGDGTRLSIL.

The chain joins TRBV12-3 or TRBV12-4 to TRBJ2-1; possibly TRBD2 for D (6 bases). The germline V and J ends were trimmed by 1 base and 7 bases, with 14 bases remaining between them. The CDR3 sequence is 15 residues long. CDR3 amino acids: CASSLGRGTRNEQFF. CDR3 nucleotides: TGTGCCAGCAGTTTAGGGCGGGGCACGAGGAATGAGCAGTTCTTC.

This chain connects TRBV6-6 to TRBJ2-1; either TRBD1 or TRBD2 may supply D (6 bases each). The germline V gene encodes CDR1 MNHNY and CDR2 SVGAGI (reference sequence). The V gene lost 3 bases and the J gene lost 9 bases, with 18 bases spanning the gap. This CDR3 is built from 15 residues. CDR3 nucleotides: TGTGCCAGCAGTTATTCGGGATTCGGGGGCCTTGAGCAGTTCTTC. This encodes CASSYSGFGGLEQFF.

DNA for the CDR3: TGCAGCGTTGAATCGGGGGGACTAGCGGGACGGCATGAGCAGTTCTTC. Its protein product is CSVESGGLAGRHEQFF. The chain joins TRBV29-1 to TRBJ2-5, with 13 bases lining up with TRBD2. The end of the DNA is better explained by TRBJ2-1, so the J call may be wrong. There are 16 residues in the CDR3. CDR1 is SQVTM and CDR2 is ANQGSEA in the germline V gene.

With regard to this clonotype: The junction differs from germline at one of its ends, possibly a read error. This chain joins TRBV7-2 and TRBJ2-1; TRBD2 matches 9 bases. Germline V gene sequence: CDR1 SGHTA, CDR2 FQGNSA. This CDR3 comprises 16 residues. The CDR3, as DNA: TGTGCCAGCAGCTTAGAGGCGGGTAGCGGGAGCTATGAGCAGCTCTTC. Translating gives CASSLEAGSGSYEQLF. The variable domain in full, with the rest retrieved from reference TRBV7-2 and TRBJ2-1, is GAGVSQSPSNKVTEKGKDVELRCDPISGHTALYWYRQSLGQGLEFLIYFQGNSAPDKSGLPSDRFSAERTGGSVSTLTIQRTQQEDSAVYLCASSLEAGSGSYEQLFGPGTRLTVL.

This clonotype was counted between two and nine times. V and J are TRBV20-1 and TRBJ2-7; D is undetermined. Germline assignment: CDR1 DFQATT and CDR2 SNEGSKA (reference sequence). The CDR3 spans 11 residues. Trimming shortened V by 5 bases and J by 5 bases, and 10 bases separated the two germline ends. CDR3 coding DNA: TGCAGTGCTGGGCTGTCCCACGAGCAGTACTTC. Translation gives CSAGLSHEQYF.

The gene calls are TRBV4-2 and TRBJ1-2; tentative D call: TRBD1 (6 bases). Trimming removed 1 base at V and 5 bases at J, with 14 bases between. CDR3 length equals 15 residues. Germline CDR1 reads LGHNA; CDR2 reads YNFKEQ. The CDR3 DNA is TGTGCCAGCAGCCAAGTACAGAAAAGGGGGTATGGCTACACCTTC. Its protein is CASSQVQKRGYGYTF.